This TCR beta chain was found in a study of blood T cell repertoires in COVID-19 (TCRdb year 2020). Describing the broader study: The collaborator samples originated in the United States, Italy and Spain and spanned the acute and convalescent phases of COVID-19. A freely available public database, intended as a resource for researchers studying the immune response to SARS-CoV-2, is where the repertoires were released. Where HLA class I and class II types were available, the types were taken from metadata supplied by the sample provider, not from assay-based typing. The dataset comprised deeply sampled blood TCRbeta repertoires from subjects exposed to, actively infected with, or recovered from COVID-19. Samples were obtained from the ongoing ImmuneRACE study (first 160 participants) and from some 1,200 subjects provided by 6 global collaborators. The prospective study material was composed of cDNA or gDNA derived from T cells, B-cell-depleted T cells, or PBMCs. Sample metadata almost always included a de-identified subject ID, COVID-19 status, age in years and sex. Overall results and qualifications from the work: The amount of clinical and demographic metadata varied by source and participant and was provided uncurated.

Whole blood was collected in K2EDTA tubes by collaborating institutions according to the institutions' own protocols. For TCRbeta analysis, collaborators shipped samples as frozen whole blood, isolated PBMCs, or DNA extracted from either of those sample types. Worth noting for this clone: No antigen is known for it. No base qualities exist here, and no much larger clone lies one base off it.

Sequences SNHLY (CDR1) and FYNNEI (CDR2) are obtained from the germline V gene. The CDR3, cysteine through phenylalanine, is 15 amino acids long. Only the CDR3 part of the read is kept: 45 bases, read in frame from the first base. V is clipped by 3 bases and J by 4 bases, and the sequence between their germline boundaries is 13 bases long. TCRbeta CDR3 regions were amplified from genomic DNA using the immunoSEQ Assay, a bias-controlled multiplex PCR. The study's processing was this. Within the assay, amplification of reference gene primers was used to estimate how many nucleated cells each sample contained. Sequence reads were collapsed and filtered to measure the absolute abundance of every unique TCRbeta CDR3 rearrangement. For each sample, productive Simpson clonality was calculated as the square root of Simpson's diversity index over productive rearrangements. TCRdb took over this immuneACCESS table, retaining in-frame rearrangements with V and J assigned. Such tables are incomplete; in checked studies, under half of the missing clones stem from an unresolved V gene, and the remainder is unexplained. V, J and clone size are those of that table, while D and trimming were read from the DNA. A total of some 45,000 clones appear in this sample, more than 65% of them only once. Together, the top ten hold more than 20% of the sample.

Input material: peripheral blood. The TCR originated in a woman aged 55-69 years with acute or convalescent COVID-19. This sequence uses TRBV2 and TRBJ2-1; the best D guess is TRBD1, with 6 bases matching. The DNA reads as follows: TGTGCCAGCAGTGAGGCCAGGGGTAATTACAATGAGCAGTTCTTC. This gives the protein CASSEARGNYNEQFF.